Following are 22 T cell receptor beta chains from one sample sequenced in a study of T cell repertoires in aging, cancer and after chemotherapy. TRB rearrangements spanning V, D and J were amplified using mixed TRB-A/B primers. TCRdb analysed the multiplex PCR reads with MiXCR anew, one entry per CDR3 protein. The data contain some 10,000 distinct CDR3 sequences, approximately 30% of them singletons. Amplification of TCR beta used genomic DNA extracted from peripheral blood. Input material: blood. The receptors come from a human donor in good health.

By share of the sample, this clonotype is medium-sized. The chain carries TRBV19 and TRBJ1-2; 7 bases line up with TRBD1. With 6 bases clipped from V and 7 bases from J, the junction kept 5 bases outside the gene matches. Germline CDR1 LNHDA, CDR2 SQIVND (reference sequence). The CDR3 is 12 residues long. CDR3 nucleotides: TGTGCCAGTAGAGGACAGGAGGGTGGCTACACCTTC. It is translated as CASRGQEGGYTF.

This clonotype is medium-sized. This chain links TRBV19 with TRBJ2-2; 7 nucleotides align to TRBD1. Looked up from germline, CDR1 is LNHDA and CDR2 is SQIVND (reference sequence). This CDR3 is built from 13 residues. The ends lost 10 bases at V and 5 bases at J; junction bases unmatched: 7. The CDR3 spells CATETGRTGELFF. The CDR3 nucleotides are TGTGCCACCGAGACAGGGCGGACCGGGGAGCTGTTTTTT.

This clonotype was found a few times. This chain joins TRBV5-1 and TRBJ2-3, with 7 bases that match TRBD2. CDR3 length: 16 amino acids. Germline assignment: CDR1 SGHRS and CDR2 YFSETQ. Unmatched junction bases numbered 8, after V lost 0 bases and J lost 4 bases. In DNA form, the CDR3 reads TGCGCCAGCAGCTTGGCGCTAGCGGAAGGCGCAGATACGCAGTATTTT. Residues: CASSLALAEGADTQYF.

V and J are TRBV6-5 and TRBJ1-1; TRBD1 matches at 7 bases. The germline V gene encodes CDR1 MNHEY and CDR2 SVGAGI. This CDR3 is built from 14 residues. The V gene end was trimmed by 6 bases and the J gene end by 5 bases; junction bases not matched to a gene: 9. For the CDR3, the DNA is TGTGCCAGCAGGCGTTATTCAGGGGGTACTGAAGCTTTCTTT. Protein: CASRRYSGGTEAFF.

A word on this clonotype: A much bigger clone sits one base away, suggesting this may be a read error. The chain uses TRBV29-1 and TRBJ1-2; D is unresolved. The CDR3 totals 12 residues. From germline, CDR1 is SQVTM and CDR2 ANQGSEA. The CDR3 region has the DNA TGCAGCGTTGACGGAACAGTCTATGTCTACACCTTC. As protein: CSVDGTVYVYTF. Full variable domain (outside the CDR3, taken from reference TRBV29-1 and TRBJ1-2): SAVISQKPSRDICQRGTSLTIQCQVDSQVTMMFWYRQQPGQSLTLIATANQGSEATYESGFVIDKFPISRPNLTFSTLTVSNMSPEDSSIYLCSVDGTVYVYTFGSGTRLTVV.

This clonotype was seen only a few times. This rearrangement joins TRBV10-3 to TRBJ1-2, with D possibly matching TRBD1 (6 bases). Between the trimmed V and J ends, which lost 2 bases and 4 bases, there was a span of 17 bases. Germline V gene sequence: CDR1 ENHRY, CDR2 SYGVKD. The CDR3 length is 16 residues. CDR3 in amino acids: CAISEPGQSSAYGYTF. The CDR3 DNA reads TGTGCCATCAGTGAGCCCGGACAGTCAAGTGCCTATGGCTACACCTTC.

This clonotype came up a few times. The V and J genes are TRBV19 and TRBJ2-7; 13 nucleotides align to TRBD2. CDR1 is LNHDA and CDR2 is SQIVND in the germline V gene (reference sequence). J was trimmed by 4 bases and V by 7 bases; bases with no gene match: 7. This CDR3 spans 15 amino acids. The CDR3 sequence: CASKGLAGASYEQYF. CDR3 DNA: TGTGCCAGTAAAGGACTAGCGGGAGCCTCATACGAGCAGTACTTC.

Turning to this clonotype: One end of the junction does not line up with germline, which may come from a read error. The chain uses TRBV12-3 or TRBV12-4 and TRBJ1-1, with D uncertain. CDR3 size: 13 residues. CDR3 nucleotides: TGTGCCAGCAGTTTAAAGGAGAACACTAAAGCTTTCTTT. This translates into CASSLKENTKAFF.

This clonotype was observed a handful of times. The rearrangement links TRBV15 to TRBJ1-1, with D uncertain. CDR1 and CDR2 from the germline V gene are LNHNV and YYDKDF (reference sequence). The CDR3 covers 13 residues. V shed 0 bases and J shed 1 base, with 3 bases lying between them. This CDR3 is CATSRDRNTEAFF. In DNA form, the CDR3 reads TGTGCCACCAGCAGAGATAGGAACACTGAAGCTTTCTTT. Using reference TRBV15 and TRBJ1-1 for the parts outside the CDR3, the full variable domain is DAMVIQNPRYQVTQFGKPVTLSCSQTLNHNVMYWYQQKSSQAPKLLFHYYDKDFNNEADTPDNFQSRRPNTSFCFLDIRSPGLGDTAMYLCATSRDRNTEAFFGQGTRLTVV.

Relative to its sample, this clonotype is medium-sized. The rearrangement joins TRBV6-2 or TRBV6-3 to TRBJ2-1, with 8 bases identical to TRBD2. Unmatched junction bases numbered 8, after V lost 0 bases and J lost 7 bases. The CDR3 runs 16 residues. Per germline, CDR1 MNHEY and CDR2 SVGEGT. The CDR3 sequence is CASSYSAGGLRNEQFF. Written as DNA, the CDR3 is TGTGCCAGCAGTTACTCGGCGGGAGGATTGAGGAATGAGCAGTTCTTC.

V gene TRBV19 combines with J gene TRBJ1-2; D possibly corresponds to TRBD1 (5 bases). The CDR3 runs 14 residues. Germline CDR1 reads LNHDA; CDR2 reads SQIVND (reference sequence). V gave up 3 bases and J gave up 2 bases, with 10 bases separating them. As DNA, the CDR3 is TGTGCCAGTAGTATCCAGACAGTCAACTATGGCTACACCTTC. Amino acids: CASSIQTVNYGYTF.

J is TRBJ2-1 and V is TRBV6-4; the D is unclear. The CDR3 is made up of 14 amino acids. Trimming removed 7 bases at V and 8 bases at J, with 18 bases between. Per the germline V gene, CDR1 is MRHNA and CDR2 is SNTAGT. The CDR3 coding sequence is TGTGCCAGCAACTCCCATCCCGTCAGGCATGAGCAGTTCTTC. It yields the protein CASNSHPVRHEQFF.

In this sample, this clonotype is medium-sized. The genes are TRBV30 and TRBJ2-2; 10 nucleotides line up with TRBD2. V was clipped by 1 base and J by 0 bases; unmatched bases: 2. The germline gives CDR1 GTSNPN, CDR2 SVGIG (reference sequence). This CDR3 is built from 16 residues. The CDR3 protein is CAWSGTSGSNTGELFF. The CDR3 nucleotides read TGTGCCTGGAGTGGGACTAGCGGCTCGAACACCGGGGAGCTGTTTTTT.

V usage is TRBV5-5 and J usage is TRBJ1-2; no clear D. Germline V gene sequence: CDR1 SGHKS, CDR2 YYEKEE (reference sequence). Deletions cut 4 bases from V and 4 bases from J, with 17 bases between. The CDR3 is 15 residues long. The CDR3 DNA follows: TGTGCCAGCAGCCGGAGCGAGGGATCAGGCTATGGCTACACCTTC. This gives the protein CASSRSEGSGYGYTF.

The V gene is TRBV5-6, the J gene TRBJ2-1; the D is unclear. The CDR3 is 15 residues long. Germline CDR1 reads SGHDT; CDR2 reads YYEEEE. With 6 bases removed from V and 2 bases from J, the gap between germline ends came to 15 bases. CDR3 region: CASTIGPSTYNEQFF. In nucleotides, the CDR3 is TGTGCCAGCACCATTGGACCTTCAACCTACAATGAGCAGTTCTTC.

V and J are TRBV7-2 and TRBJ2-4; 9 positions agree with TRBD2. V dropped 5 bases and J dropped 9; count of bases not matched to a gene: 5. Germline CDR1 and CDR2: SGHTA and FQGNSA. CDR3 length: 13 amino acids. The CDR3: CASSPGLASIQYF. CDR3 coding DNA: TGTGCCAGCAGCCCCGGACTAGCGAGCATTCAGTACTTC.

This clonotype was counted a few times. V gene TRBV6-1 combines with J gene TRBJ1-2; the D is unclear. CDR3 length: 13 residues. Looked up from germline, CDR1 is MNHNS and CDR2 is SASEGT. V gave up 4 bases and J gave up 3 bases, with 9 bases separating them. This CDR3 is CASSVRADYGYTF. The CDR3 coding sequence is TGTGCCAGCAGTGTTCGGGCGGACTATGGCTACACCTTC.

This chain links TRBV12-3 or TRBV12-4 with TRBJ2-1; D is undetermined. Trimming removed 5 bases from V and 9 bases from J, with 11 bases in between. This CDR3 spans 12 amino acids. CDR3 in DNA: TGTGCCAGCAGTCCCGGACCCCCTGAGCAGTTCTTC. This encodes CASSPGPPEQFF.

By its share, this clonotype is medium-sized (0.01 to 0.1%). The chain joins TRBV5-6 to TRBJ2-5; 8 bases map to TRBD1. Germline values: CDR1 SGHDT, CDR2 YYEEEE. CDR3 length: 14 amino acids. V gave up 0 bases and J gave up 2 bases; unmatched junction bases: 0. The DNA of the CDR3 is TGTGCCAGCAGCTTGGACAGGGGGCAAGAGACCCAGTACTTC. This encodes CASSLDRGQETQYF.

This chain joins TRBV14 and TRBJ1-6; D gene ambiguous. The CDR3 is 13 amino acids. Trimming shortened V by 1 base and J by 10 bases, and 8 bases separated the two germline ends. CDR1 and CDR2 from the germline V gene are SGHDN and FVKESK. CDR3 residues: CASSQGPGSPLHF. In nucleotides, the CDR3 is TGTGCCAGCAGCCAAGGTCCGGGATCACCCCTCCACTTT.

This clonotype was seen more than once but under ten times. This rearrangement joins TRBV27 to TRBJ2-1; D remains ambiguous. V dropped 2 bases and J dropped 6 bases, with 2 bases sitting between them. Germline loops: CDR1 MNHEY, CDR2 SMNVEV (reference sequence). CDR3 size: 11 residues. The DNA for the CDR3 is TGTGCCAGCAGTTTACTCAATGAGCAGTTCTTC. It yields the protein CASSLLNEQFF.

The table lists this clonotype with a few counts. The chain uses TRBV19 and TRBJ1-1, with D uncertain. Per the germline V gene, CDR1 is LNHDA and CDR2 is SQIVND (reference sequence). CDR3 length equals 13 residues. V lost 8 bases to trimming and J lost 0 bases, with 10 bases between them. For the CDR3, the DNA is TGTGCCAGTGGTGAGGGCTTGAACACTGAAGCTTTCTTT. Its translation is CASGEGLNTEAFF.